This paragraph covers one T cell receptor (beta chain) sequence. This record comes from a study of blood T cell repertoires in COVID-19. Background on the study: The United States, Italy and Spain supplied acute and convalescent COVID-19 samples.

Method: immunoSEQ multiplex PCR; TCRdb's copy keeps in-frame clones and lacks some. Here the sample spans about 57,000 clones, 91% being singletons. Sample: peripheral blood. The receptor comes from a man aged 55-75 years with acute or convalescent COVID-19.

The CDR3 region is CASSPGQGFQETQYF. For the CDR3, the DNA is TGTGCCAGCAGCCCGGGACAGGGATTTCAAGAGACCCAGTACTTC. This chain joins TRBV11-2 and TRBJ2-5; 9 bases are a match to TRBD1. The J segment lost 2 bases and the V segment lost 5 bases, leaving 6 bases of the junction unmatched. Germline CDR1 SGHAT, CDR2 FQNNGV. The CDR3 loop spans 15 amino acids. The complete variable domain, with remaining parts taken from reference TRBV11-2 and TRBJ2-5, reads EAGVAQSPRYKIIEKRQSVAFWCNPISGHATLYWYQQILGQGPKLLIQFQNNGVVDDSQLPKDRFSAERLKGVDSTLKIQPAKLEDSAVYLCASSPGQGFQETQYFGPGTRLLVL.